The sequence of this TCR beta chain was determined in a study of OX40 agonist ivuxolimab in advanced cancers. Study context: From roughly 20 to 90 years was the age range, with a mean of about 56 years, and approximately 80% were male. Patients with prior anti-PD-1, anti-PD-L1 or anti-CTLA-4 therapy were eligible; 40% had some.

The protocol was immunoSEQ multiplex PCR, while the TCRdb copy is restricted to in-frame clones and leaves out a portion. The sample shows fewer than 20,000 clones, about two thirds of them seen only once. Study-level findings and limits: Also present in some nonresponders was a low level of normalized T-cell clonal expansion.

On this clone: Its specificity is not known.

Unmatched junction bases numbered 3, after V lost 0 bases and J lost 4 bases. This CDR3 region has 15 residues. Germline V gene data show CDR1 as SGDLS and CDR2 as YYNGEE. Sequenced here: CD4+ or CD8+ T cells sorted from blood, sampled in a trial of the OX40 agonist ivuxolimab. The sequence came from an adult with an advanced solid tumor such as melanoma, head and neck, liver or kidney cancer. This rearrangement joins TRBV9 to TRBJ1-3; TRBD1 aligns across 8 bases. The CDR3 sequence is CASSVGTGLGNTIYF. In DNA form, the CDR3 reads TGTGCCAGCAGCGTAGGGACAGGGCTCGGAAACACCATATATTTT.